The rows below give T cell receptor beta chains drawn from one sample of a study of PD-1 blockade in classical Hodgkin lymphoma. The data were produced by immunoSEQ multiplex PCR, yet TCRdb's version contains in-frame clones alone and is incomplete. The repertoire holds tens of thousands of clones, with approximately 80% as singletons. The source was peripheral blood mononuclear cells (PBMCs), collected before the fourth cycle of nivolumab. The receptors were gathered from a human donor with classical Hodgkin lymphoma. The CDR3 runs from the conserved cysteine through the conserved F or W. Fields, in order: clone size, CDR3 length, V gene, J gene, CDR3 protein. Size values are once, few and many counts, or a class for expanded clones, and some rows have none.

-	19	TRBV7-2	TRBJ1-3	CASSLNPGGQGGSGNTIYF
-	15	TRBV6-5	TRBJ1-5	CASSYGGLGNQPQHF
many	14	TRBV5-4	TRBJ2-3	CASSFTGSTDTQYF
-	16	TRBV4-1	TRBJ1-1	CASSQGPPGATTEAFF
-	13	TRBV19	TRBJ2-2	CASSSVNTGELFF
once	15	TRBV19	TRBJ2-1	CASSIGPLENNEQFF
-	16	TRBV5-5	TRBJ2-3	CASSSGTQPTTDTQYF
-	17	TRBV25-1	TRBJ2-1	CASSESGLAGGYNEQFF
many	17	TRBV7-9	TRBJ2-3	CASSLGTGGVGTDTQYF
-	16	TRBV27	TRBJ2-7	CASNGGYGAGGAEQYF
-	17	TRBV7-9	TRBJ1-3	CASSQNRGRVLEDTIYF
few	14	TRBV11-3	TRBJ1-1	CASSLRSLNTEAFF
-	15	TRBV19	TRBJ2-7	CASNSPATGLYEQYF
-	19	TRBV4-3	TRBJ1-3	CASSQDFGRTGVSGNTIYF
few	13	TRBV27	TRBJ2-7	CASSLTPTYEQYF
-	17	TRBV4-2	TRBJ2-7	CASSPKRDNSGSYEQYF
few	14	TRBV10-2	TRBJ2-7	CASSDSYLYYEQYF
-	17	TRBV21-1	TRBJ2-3	CASSFRGGQGRTDTQYF
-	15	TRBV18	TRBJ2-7	CASSPRAGASYEQYF
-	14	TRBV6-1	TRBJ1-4	CASRGTDQGEKLFF
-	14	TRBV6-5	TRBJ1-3	CASSSIVAGNTIYF
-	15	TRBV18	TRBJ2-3	CASSPGTDFGDTQYF
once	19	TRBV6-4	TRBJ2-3	CASSAVGIAGSKTPHTQYF
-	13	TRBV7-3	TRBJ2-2	CASSSNNPGELFF
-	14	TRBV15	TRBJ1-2	CATSKAGGIDGYTF
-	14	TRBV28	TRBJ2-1	CASSRWQGSNEQFF
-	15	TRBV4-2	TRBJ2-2	CASSQDWGGAGELFF
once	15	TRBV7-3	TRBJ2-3	CASSLAGGAGDTQYF
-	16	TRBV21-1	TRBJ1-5	CASSKGWVLRNQPQHF
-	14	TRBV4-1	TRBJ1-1	CASSQGFTNTEAFF
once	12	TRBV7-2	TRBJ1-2	CASSSQGYGYTF
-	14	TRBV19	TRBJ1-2	CASRGMGQGDGYTF
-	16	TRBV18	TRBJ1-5	CASSPSARSLNQPQHF
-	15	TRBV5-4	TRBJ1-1	CASRSPGQGAPEAFF
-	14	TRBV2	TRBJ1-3	CASSEQGSGNTIYF
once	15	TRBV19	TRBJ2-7	CASSLNRDGLYEQYF
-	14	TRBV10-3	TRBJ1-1	CAIRPQGANTEAFF
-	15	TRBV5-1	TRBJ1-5	CASSSRGTDDQPQHF
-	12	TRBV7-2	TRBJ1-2	CASSLVGYGYTF
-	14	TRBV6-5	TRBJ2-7	CASRPSGLAYEQYF
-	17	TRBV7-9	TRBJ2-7	CASGFSEAGTASYEQYF
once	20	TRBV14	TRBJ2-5	CASSQYRGLAGGPGQETQYF
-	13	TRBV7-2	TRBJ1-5	CASSPRSGQPQHF
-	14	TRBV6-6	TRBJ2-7	CASSYGQNSYEQYF
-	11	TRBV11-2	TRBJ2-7	CASNLDSEQYF
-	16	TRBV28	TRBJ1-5	CASSSTGTALNQPQHF
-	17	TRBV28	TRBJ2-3	CASSLMGAGANTDTQYF
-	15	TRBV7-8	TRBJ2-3	CASSLGPRLAPAQYF
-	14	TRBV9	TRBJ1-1	CASSVAYGTTEAFF
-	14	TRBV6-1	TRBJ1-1	CASSVKPQGTEAFF
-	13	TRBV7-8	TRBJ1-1	CASSFTGRVGPFF
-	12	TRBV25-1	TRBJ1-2	CASMEAIYGYTF
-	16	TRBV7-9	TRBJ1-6	CASSSRQGTKGSPLHF